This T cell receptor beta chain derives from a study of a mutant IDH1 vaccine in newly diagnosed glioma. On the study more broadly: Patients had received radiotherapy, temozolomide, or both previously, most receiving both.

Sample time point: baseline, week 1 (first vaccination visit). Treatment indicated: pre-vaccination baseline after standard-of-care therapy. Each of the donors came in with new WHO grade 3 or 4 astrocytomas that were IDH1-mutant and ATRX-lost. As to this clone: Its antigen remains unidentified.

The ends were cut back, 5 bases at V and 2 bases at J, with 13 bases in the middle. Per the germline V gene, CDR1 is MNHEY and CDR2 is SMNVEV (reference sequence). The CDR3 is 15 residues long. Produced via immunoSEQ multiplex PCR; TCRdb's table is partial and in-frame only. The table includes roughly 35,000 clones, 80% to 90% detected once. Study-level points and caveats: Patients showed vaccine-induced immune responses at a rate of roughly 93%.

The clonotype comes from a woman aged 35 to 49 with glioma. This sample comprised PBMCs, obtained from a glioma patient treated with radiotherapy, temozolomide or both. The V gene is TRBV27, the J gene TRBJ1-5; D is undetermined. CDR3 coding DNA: TGTGCCAGCAGTCTAACGAATAAGGGCAATCAGCCCCAGCATTTT. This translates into CASSLTNKGNQPQHF.